This T cell receptor beta chain was identified during a study of blood T cell repertoires in COVID-19. Study-level background: In each case, the material was cDNA or gDNA derived from T cells, B-cell-depleted T cells, or PBMCs.

The method was immunoSEQ multiplex PCR; TCRdb's version includes in-frame clones alone and lacks a portion of them. The table has 200,000 to 250,000 clones, 75% to 85% seen once. Trimming took 0 bases from V and 1 from J, leaving 5 bases between them. From germline, CDR1 is SGHRS and CDR2 YFSETQ. The CDR3 covers 14 residues. This rearrangement joins TRBV5-1 to TRBJ1-3; unclear D gene. This sequence originates from a human donor in a cohort sampled during active COVID-19. Sample: peripheral blood. CDR3 protein: CASSLEHSGNTIYF. The CDR3 bases are TGCGCCAGCAGCTTGGAACATTCTGGAAACACCATATATTTT.